This T cell receptor beta chain derives from a study of blood T cell repertoires in COVID-19. Whole-study context: Samples came from the United States, Italy and Spain, spanning acute and convalescent COVID-19. In each case, the material was cDNA or gDNA derived from T cells, B-cell-depleted T cells, or PBMCs.

As originally analysed: Amplified reference gene primers provided the basis for estimating nucleated cell counts. TCRdb's copy holds only in-frame clones and misses some; the assay was immunoSEQ multiplex PCR. V and J calls plus clone size are reproduced from that table; the DNA served to infer D and trimming. Of about 60,000 clones detected, about nine tenths appear once; the ten largest clones hold roughly 1.4%. This clone was counted a single time. Germline values: CDR1 MDHEN, CDR2 SYDVKM. V was clipped by 4 bases and J by 0 bases; unmatched bases: 14. The CDR3 runs 19 residues. The chain couples TRBV28 to TRBJ2-1; TRBD2 matches at 8 bases. The TCR comes from a man in his 60s with acute or convalescent COVID-19. The sequenced sample was peripheral blood. CDR3 in DNA: TGTGCCAGCAGTTCCCCGGGGGGGTCAGCGGCGAGCTCCTACAATGAGCAGTTCTTC. Translation: CASSSPGGSAASSYNEQFF.